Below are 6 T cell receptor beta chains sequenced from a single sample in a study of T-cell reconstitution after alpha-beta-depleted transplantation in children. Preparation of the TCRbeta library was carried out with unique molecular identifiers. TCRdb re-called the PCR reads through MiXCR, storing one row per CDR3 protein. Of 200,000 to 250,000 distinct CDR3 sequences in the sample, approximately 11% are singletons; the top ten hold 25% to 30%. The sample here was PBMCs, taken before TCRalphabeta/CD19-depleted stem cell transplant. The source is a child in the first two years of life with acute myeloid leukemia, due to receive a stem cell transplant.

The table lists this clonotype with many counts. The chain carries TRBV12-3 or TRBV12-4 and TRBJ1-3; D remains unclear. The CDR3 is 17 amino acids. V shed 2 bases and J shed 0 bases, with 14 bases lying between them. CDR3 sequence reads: CASSLWLTANSGNTIYF. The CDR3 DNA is TGTGCCAGCAGTTTATGGTTGACGGCGAACTCTGGAAACACCATATATTTT.

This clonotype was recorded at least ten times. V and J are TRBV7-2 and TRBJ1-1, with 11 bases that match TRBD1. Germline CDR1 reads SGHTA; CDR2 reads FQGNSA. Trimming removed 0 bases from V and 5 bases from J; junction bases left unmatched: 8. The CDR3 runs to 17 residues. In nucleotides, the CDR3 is TGTGCCAGCAGCTTAGCCGGACAGGGGGCGCCCCGGACTGAAGCTTTCTTT. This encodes CASSLAGQGAPRTEAFF.

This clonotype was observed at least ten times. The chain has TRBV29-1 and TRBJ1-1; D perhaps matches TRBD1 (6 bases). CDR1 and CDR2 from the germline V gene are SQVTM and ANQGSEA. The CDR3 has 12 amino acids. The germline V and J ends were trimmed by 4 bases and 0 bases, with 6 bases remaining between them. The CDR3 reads CSVGQVNTEAFF. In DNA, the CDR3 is TGCAGCGTTGGACAGGTGAACACTGAAGCTTTCTTT.

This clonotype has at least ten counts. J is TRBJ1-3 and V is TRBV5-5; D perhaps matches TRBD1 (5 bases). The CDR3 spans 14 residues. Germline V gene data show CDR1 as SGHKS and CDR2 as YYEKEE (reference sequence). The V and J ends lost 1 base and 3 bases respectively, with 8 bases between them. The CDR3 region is CASSLYGGGNTIYF. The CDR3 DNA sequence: TGTGCCAGCAGCTTGTATGGGGGTGGAAACACCATATATTTT.

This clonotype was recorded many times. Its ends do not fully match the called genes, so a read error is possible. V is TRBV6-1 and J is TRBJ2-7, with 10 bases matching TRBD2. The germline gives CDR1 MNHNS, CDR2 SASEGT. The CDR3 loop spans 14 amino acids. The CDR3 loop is CASSEAGGSYEQYF. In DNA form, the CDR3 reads TGTGCCAGCAGCGAAGCGGGAGGGAGCTACGAGCAGTACTTC.

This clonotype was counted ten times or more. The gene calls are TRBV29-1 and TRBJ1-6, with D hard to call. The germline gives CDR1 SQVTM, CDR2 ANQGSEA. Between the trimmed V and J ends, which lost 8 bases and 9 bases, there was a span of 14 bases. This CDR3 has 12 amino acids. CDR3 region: CSTVRASSPLHF. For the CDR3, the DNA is TGCAGCACCGTACGGGCGAGTTCACCCCTCCACTTT.